This T cell receptor beta chain comes out of a study of CD8 T cells in ankylosing spondylitis. Study results and caveats: There was reportedly significant enrichment of clones that were disease-linked in matched ankylosing spondylitis synovial fluid. A TCR beta motif made of 7 to 9 highly homologous variants seemed typical of ankylosing spondylitis blood.

Quantitative 5'-RACE with molecular barcodes generated TCR beta libraries. MiXCR, run by TCRdb on the 5' RACE reads, gives a single entry per CDR3 protein. This table has under 550,000 distinct CDR3 sequences, roughly a quarter appearing once. There are a few counts of this clonotype. Its antigen is unknown. Looked up from germline, CDR1 is SGHDN and CDR2 is FVKESK. CDR3 length: 13 amino acids. The V end was cut by 1 base, the J end by 10 bases, with 13 bases between. Sequencing was performed on blood, either unsorted or a sorted T cell fraction (not recorded which). The chain uses TRBV14 and TRBJ1-1, with D possibly being TRBD1 (5 bases). This TCR derives from a male donor with ankylosing spondylitis. Here the CDR3 reads CASSQGGFQGAFF. For the CDR3, the DNA is TGTGCCAGCAGCCAAGGTGGGTTCCAGGGAGCTTTCTTT.